This is a list of T cell receptor beta chains from one sample in a study of T cell responses to AZD1222 COVID-19 vaccine. TCRdb keeps only in-frame clones here, not all; method: immunoSEQ multiplex PCR. Among around 100,000 clones listed, around nine tenths were seen once. Material: peripheral blood, obtained on day 0 of AZD1222 vaccination. Every receptor here comes from an adult in good health. CDR3s include the opening cysteine and the closing phenylalanine or tryptophan. The D gene is left open where the match is weak. A clone size is listed for some rows: how often the clone was seen (once, few, many), or a class if it is expanded.

J gene,D gene,clone size,V gene,CDR3 length,CDR3 protein,CDR3 DNA
TRBJ1-2,TRBD1,few,TRBV19,16,CASSSRDRGRSYGYTF,TGTGCCAGTAGTTCCCGGGACAGGGGGCGAAGCTATGGCTACACCTTC
TRBJ1-6,NA,once,TRBV2,15,CASSEAGLTNSPLHF,TGTGCCAGCAGTGAAGCCGGCCTAACTAATTCACCCCTCCACTTT
TRBJ2-1,TRBD2,NA,TRBV7-3,15,CASSLSGLAGYEQFF,TGTGCCAGCAGCTTATCTGGACTAGCGGGGTATGAGCAGTTCTTC
TRBJ2-7,TRBD1,NA,TRBV9,14,CASSVGDRSGEQYF,TGTGCCAGCAGCGTAGGGGACAGGTCCGGCGAGCAGTACTTC
TRBJ1-6,NA,few,TRBV7-2,16,CASRGGGAGLNSPLHF,TGTGCCAGCAGAGGCGGGGGGGCAGGGTTAAATTCACCCCTCCACTTT
TRBJ2-7,TRBD2,NA,TRBV29-1,15,CSVGKGGLAGVEQYF,TGCAGCGTTGGGAAAGGGGGACTAGCGGGAGTCGAGCAGTACTTC
TRBJ1-2,NA,NA,TRBV5-1,15,CASSNLPGEPYGYTF,TGCGCCAGCAGCAATCTTCCGGGTGAACCCTATGGCTACACCTTC
TRBJ1-6,NA,NA,TRBV2,19,CASSDLASPSSAYNSPLHF,TGTGCCAGCAGTGATCTAGCAAGCCCCAGCAGTGCCTATAATTCACCCCTCCACTTT
TRBJ2-7,NA,NA,TRBV10-1,13,CASSESLSYEQYF,TGCGCCAGCAGTGAGTCACTCTCCTACGAGCAGTACTTC
TRBJ1-5,TRBD1,once,TRBV28,14,CASTHRGSNQPQHF,TGTGCCAGCACCCACAGGGGGAGCAATCAGCCCCAGCATTTT
TRBJ1-1,NA,NA,TRBV29-1,12,CSDYGEITEAFF,TGCAGCGATTACGGGGAGATCACTGAAGCTTTCTTT
TRBJ1-3,NA,NA,TRBV6-5,15,CASSIDGSSGNTIYF,TGTGCCAGCAGCATAGACGGAAGCTCTGGAAACACCATATATTTT
TRBJ2-7,NA,NA,TRBV11-1,14,CASSSMTGPYEQYF,TGTGCCAGCAGCTCCATGACAGGACCGTACGAGCAGTACTTC
TRBJ2-3,NA,once,TRBV7-2,13,CASMGYNTDTQYF,TGTGCCAGCATGGGCTACAACACAGATACGCAGTATTTT
TRBJ1-2,NA,few,TRBV27,14,CASSHGGPERGYTF,TGTGCCAGCAGCCACGGGGGGCCCGAACGTGGCTACACCTTC
TRBJ2-7,NA,NA,TRBV2,14,CASGPGAAAYEQYF,TGTGCCAGCGGCCCGGGGGCCGCGGCCTACGAGCAGTACTTC
TRBJ2-2,NA,NA,TRBV29-1,15,CSVLSPSLNTGELFF,TGCAGCGTACTGTCACCTTCCCTCAACACCGGGGAGCTGTTTTTT
TRBJ2-1,TRBD1,NA,TRBV5-6,15,CASSLPGQGLNEQFF,TGTGCCAGCAGCTTGCCGGGACAGGGGTTAAATGAGCAGTTCTTC
TRBJ1-1,NA,NA,TRBV5-1,15,CASRPSLGINTEAFF,TGCGCCAGCAGACCATCTTTAGGGATTAACACTGAAGCTTTCTTT
TRBJ2-2,NA,NA,TRBV5-1,13,CASSPTETGELFF,TGCGCCAGCAGCCCGACGGAGACCGGGGAGCTGTTTTTT